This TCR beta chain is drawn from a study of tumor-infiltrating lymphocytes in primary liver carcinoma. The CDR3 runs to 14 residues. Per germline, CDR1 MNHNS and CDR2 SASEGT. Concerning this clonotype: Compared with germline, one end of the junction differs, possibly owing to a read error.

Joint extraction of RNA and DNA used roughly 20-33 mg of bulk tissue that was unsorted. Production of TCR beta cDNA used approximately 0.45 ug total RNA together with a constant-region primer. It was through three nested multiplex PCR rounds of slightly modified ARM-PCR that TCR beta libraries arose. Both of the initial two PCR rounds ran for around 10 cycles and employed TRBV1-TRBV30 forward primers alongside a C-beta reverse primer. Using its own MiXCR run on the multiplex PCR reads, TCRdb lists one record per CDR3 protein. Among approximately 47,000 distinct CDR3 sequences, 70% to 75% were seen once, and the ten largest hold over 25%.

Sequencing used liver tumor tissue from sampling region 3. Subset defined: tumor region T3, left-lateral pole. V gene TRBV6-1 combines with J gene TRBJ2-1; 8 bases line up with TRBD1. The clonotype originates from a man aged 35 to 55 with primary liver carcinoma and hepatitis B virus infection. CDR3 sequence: CTSSECQGANEQFF. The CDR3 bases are TGTACCAGCAGTGAATGCCAGGGGGCGAATGAGCAGTTCTTC.